The entry that follows covers one T cell receptor (beta chain) sequence. The table lists this clonotype with a few counts. Its antigen target is currently unknown. No base quality values were provided; no much bigger clone lies one nucleotide off. Donors were a few dozen systemically healthy Caucasian individuals from Russia aged roughly 6 to 100 years. Each donor gave about 10 milliliters of peripheral blood, drawn into EDTA-treated Vacutainer tubes. Ficoll-Paque density-gradient centrifugation was used to isolate PBMCs, with at least 6 million per sample. Total RNA, at least 5.5 micrograms per sample, was extracted from PBMCs with Trizol reagent. For every donor, an aliquot of PBMCs went through flow cytometry to measure the percentages of naive CD45RAhigh/CD27high T cells. The receptor library was made with 5' RACE. Reads for this sample came from an Illumina HiSeq 2500. The second PCR ran for about 6 to 12 cycles and used a J-beta primer mix along with a sample-barcoded 5' primer. A template-switch 5' adaptor carrying 12 random nucleotides introduced a unique molecular identifier onto each TCR beta cDNA molecule. Each sample yielded at least 3 million CDR3-containing paired-end reads. The Mint cDNA synthesis kit, primed by a TRBC-specific oligonucleotide, was used to synthesize first-strand cDNA from all RNA. All cDNA was treated with uracil-DNA glycosylase and then went through a first 18-cycle PCR with the universal primers M1SS and BC2_uni_R. The authors processed their data as follows. For normalization, 1 million high-quality reads, each with a distinct molecular identifier, were randomly selected from each sample. Instead of being binned into consensus sequences, reads with shared molecular identifiers were discarded. MiTCR, set to a Q25 quality threshold and the strictest error-elimination algorithm, was used for CDR3 identification, clonotype clustering and error correction. Lower-bound total TCR beta diversity was estimated with a nonparametric unseen species model using Euler transformation. TCRdb took the public reads, trimmed them with fastp at Q25, ran MiXCR for clone calling and kept in-frame beta chains. Each entry is one CDR3 protein sequence, shown with its most common DNA and genes. The authors' filters were not applied to this entry. This sample holds around 1.1 million distinct CDR3 sequences; 35% to 40% were observed only once. The ten largest clonotypes hold 13% of the sample.

This sample stems from a study of blood T cells in healthy people across ages (dated by TCRdb to about 2015). With respect to the entire study: Template switching captured roughly one uniquely barcoded TCR beta cDNA molecule per two T cells in model experiments. Four age groups were formed from the donors: young (average about 16 years), middle-aged (around 40), aged (about 62) and long-lived (more than 75). Using deep sequencing normalized with unique cDNA molecular identifiers, the study measured how TCR beta repertoire diversity changes with age. For two donors (one aged 18 to 29 and one aged 80 or older), the study analyzed two additional independent replicas of 1 million unique cDNA reads from the same blood draw. Donors of different ages were randomly distributed across sequencing lanes to avoid experimental bias. Study-wide conclusions, independent of this receptor: As age increased, observed TCR beta diversity per million T cells dropped in a roughly linear way, and a significant reduction was already evident by age 40. Because the CMV infection status of the donors was unknown, age-related changes in expanded clonotypes may potentially have been confounded. Estimates of total diversity based on one million sequenced T cells were regarded as lower bounds and as underestimates. The percentage of naive T cells measured by flow cytometry correlated strongly with observed TCR beta diversity. Conclusive comparison of naive and antigen-experienced compartments was prevented by the profiling of bulk unsorted PBMCs. Compared with the aged group, more naive CD4+ T cells, fewer expanded clones and increased TCR diversity were shown by the long-lived group, suggesting age selection.

The CDR3 has 14 amino acids, counting the end cysteine and phenylalanine. Only CDR3 DNA is held: 42 bases, read in frame from base 1. From a lookup of the germline V gene (reference sequence), CDR1 and CDR2 are SGHNT and YYREEE. V gives up 3 bases and J gives up 5 bases, and the segment between their germline ends measures 13 bases. This receptor was obtained from a man aged 18 to 29 in good health. The rearrangement joined TRBV5-4 to TRBJ2-3, with TRBD2 as a weak D call on 6 bases. Sequencing used blood. This receptor carries the CDR3 CASSSPGAGDTQYF. The DNA sequence is TGTGCCAGCAGCTCTCCGGGAGCGGGAGATACGCAGTATTTT.